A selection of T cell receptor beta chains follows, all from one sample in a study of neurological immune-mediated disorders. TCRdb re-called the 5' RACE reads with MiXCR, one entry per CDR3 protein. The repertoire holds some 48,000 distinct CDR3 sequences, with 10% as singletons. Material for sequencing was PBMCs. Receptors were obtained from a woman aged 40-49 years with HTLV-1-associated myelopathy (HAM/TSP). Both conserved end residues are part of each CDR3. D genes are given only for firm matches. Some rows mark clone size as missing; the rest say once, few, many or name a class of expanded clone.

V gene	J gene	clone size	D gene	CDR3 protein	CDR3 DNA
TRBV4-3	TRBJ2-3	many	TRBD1	CASSRAGTGTSDTQYF	TGCGCCAGCAGCCGGGCCGGGACAGGGACCTCAGATACGCAGTATTTT
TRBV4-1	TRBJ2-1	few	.	CASSHPPRSYNEQFF	TGCGCCAGCAGCCACCCCCCCCGTTCCTACAATGAGCAGTTCTTC
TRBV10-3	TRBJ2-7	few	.	CAISEGGEQYF	TGTGCCATCAGTGAGGGAGGCGAGCAGTACTTC
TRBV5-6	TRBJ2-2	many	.	CASSWGSETGELFF	TGTGCCAGCAGCTGGGGGTCGGAGACCGGGGAGCTGTTTTTT
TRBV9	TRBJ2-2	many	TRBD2	CASSVEGVAGMTNTGELFF	TGTGCCAGCAGCGTAGAGGGGGTAGCGGGGATGACGAACACCGGGGAGCTGTTTTTT
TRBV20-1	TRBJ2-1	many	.	CSARATSFYNEQFF	TGCAGTGCTAGGGCGACTTCCTTCTACAATGAGCAGTTCTTC
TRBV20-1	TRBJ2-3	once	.	CSGGAGVMNTQYF	TGCAGTGGGGGGGCAGGTGTTATGAACACGCAGTATTTT
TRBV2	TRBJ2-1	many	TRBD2	CASRRPSGGYNEQFF	TGTGCCAGCAGACGACCTTCGGGGGGCTACAATGAGCAGTTCTTC
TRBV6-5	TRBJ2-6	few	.	CASSYEGGGGYAGANVLTF	TGTGCCAGCAGTTATGAAGGAGGGGGCGGTTACGCCGGGGCCAACGTCCTGACTTTC
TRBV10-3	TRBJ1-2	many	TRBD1	CAISEGPQGDGYTF	TGTGCCATCAGTGAGGGACCACAGGGGGACGGCTACACCTTC
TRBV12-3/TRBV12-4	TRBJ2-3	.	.	CASGLTDTQYF	TGTGCCAGCGGTCTCACAGATACGCAGTATTTT
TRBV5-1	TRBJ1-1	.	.	CASKVVASPTEALF	TGCGCCAGCAAAGTTGTTGCCTCCCCCACTGAAGCTTTATTT
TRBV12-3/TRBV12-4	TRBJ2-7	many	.	CASTRGATGEQYF	TGTGCCAGCACCCGCGGCGCGACGGGGGAGCAGTACTTC
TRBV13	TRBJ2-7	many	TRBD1	CASSRDREPSYEQYF	TGTGCCAGCAGCCGGGACAGGGAACCCTCCTACGAGCAGTACTTC
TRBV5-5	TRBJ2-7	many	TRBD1	CASRPVQGQGSEQYF	TGTGCCAGCAGACCGGTCCAGGGACAGGGTTCCGAGCAGTACTTC
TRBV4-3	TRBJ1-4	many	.	CASSQLTGGASSTNEKLFF	TGCGCCAGCAGCCAATTAACGGGGGGAGCCTCCTCAACTAATGAAAAACTGTTTTTT
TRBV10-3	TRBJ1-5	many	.	CAISEEGSNQPQHF	TGTGCCATCAGCGAAGAAGGGAGCAATCAGCCCCAGCATTTT
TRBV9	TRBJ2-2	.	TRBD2	CASSDPLQRGGMGPGGELFF	TGTGCCAGCAGCGACCCACTCCAGCGGGGGGGCATGGGGCCGGGCGGGGAGCTGTTTTTT
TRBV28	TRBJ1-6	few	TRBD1	CASSSWDRLMNSPLHF	TGTGCCAGCAGTTCATGGGACAGGCTTATGAATTCACCCCTCCACTTT
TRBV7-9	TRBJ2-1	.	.	CASSFYPQSAPYNEQFF	TGTGCCAGCAGCTTTTACCCCCAGAGCGCCCCTTACAATGAGCAGTTCTTC
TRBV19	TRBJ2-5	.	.	CASSISGGETQYF	TGTGCCAGTAGTATTTCCGGGGGAGAGACCCAGTACTTC
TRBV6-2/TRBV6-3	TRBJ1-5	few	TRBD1	CASSYRDRGYSNQPQHF	TGTGCCAGCAGTTACAGGGACAGGGGCTATAGCAATCAGCCCCAGCATTTT
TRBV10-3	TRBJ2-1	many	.	CAISRQGENEQFF	TGTGCCATCAGCCGGCAGGGAGAAAATGAGCAGTTCTTC
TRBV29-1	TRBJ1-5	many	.	CSVRGAGNQPQHF	TGCAGCGTCCGGGGCGCGGGGAATCAGCCCCAGCATTTT
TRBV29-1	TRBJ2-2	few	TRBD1	CSAGQGWTGELFF	TGCAGCGCTGGACAGGGATGGACCGGGGAGCTGTTTTTT
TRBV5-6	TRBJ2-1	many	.	CASSSAFYHNEQFF	TGTGCCAGCAGCTCCGCTTTCTACCACAATGAGCAGTTCTTC
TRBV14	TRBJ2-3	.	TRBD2	CASSQISGFTDTQYF	TGTGCCAGCAGCCAAATTAGCGGGTTCACAGATACGCAGTATTTT
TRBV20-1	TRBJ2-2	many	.	CSARKGGIANTGELFF	TGCAGTGCTAGAAAAGGAGGCATCGCGAACACCGGGGAGCTGTTTTTT
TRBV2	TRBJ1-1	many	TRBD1	CASSEPTDRGLRTEAFF	TGTGCCAGCAGTGAACCTACGGACAGGGGGCTGCGCACTGAAGCTTTCTTT
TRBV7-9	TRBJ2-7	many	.	CASSSWTLRGEQYF	TGTGCCAGCAGCTCATGGACCCTGAGGGGCGAGCAGTACTTC
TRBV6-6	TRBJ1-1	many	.	CASSLQGTEAFF	TGTGCCAGCAGTCTTCAAGGCACTGAAGCTTTCTTT
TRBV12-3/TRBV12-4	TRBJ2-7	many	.	CASSLGQHSYEQYF	TGTGCCAGCAGCCTAGGACAGCACTCCTACGAGCAGTACTTC
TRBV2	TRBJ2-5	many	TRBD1	CASRTGAETQYF	TGTGCCAGCAGAACAGGGGCAGAGACCCAGTACTTC
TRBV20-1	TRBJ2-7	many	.	CSARDRQVAYEQYF	TGCAGTGCTAGAGATAGGCAGGTCGCCTACGAGCAGTACTTC
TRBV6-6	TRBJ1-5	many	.	CASSVRPQHF	TGTGCCAGCAGTGTACGGCCCCAGCATTTT
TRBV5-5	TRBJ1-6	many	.	CASSLTRGNSPLHF	TGTGCCAGCAGCTTGACCCGGGGAAATTCACCCCTCCACTTT
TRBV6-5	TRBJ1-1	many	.	CASSPWTENTEAFF	TGTGCCAGCAGTCCGTGGACGGAGAACACTGAAGCTTTCTTT
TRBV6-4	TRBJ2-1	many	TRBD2	CASSDSVGLKGSYNEQFF	TGTGCCAGCAGTGACTCTGTGGGACTAAAAGGCTCCTACAATGAGCAGTTCTTC
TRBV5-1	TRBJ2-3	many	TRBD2	CASSLQASGGATDTQYF	TGCGCCAGCAGCTTGCAGGCTAGCGGGGGAGCCACAGATACGCAGTATTTT
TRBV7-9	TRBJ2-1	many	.	CASSLTRRGQFF	TGTGCCAGCAGCTTAACACGGCGGGGGCAGTTCTTC
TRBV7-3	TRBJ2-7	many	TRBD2	CASSLTSGSIYEQYF	TGTGCCAGCAGCTTAACTAGCGGGAGTATCTACGAGCAGTACTTC
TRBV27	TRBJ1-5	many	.	CASSFSPQGYQPQHF	TGTGCCAGCAGTTTTAGCCCCCAGGGGTATCAGCCCCAGCATTTT
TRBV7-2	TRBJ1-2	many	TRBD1	CASSSTTQGQFSSYGYTF	TGTGCCAGCAGCTCGACTACCCAGGGACAGTTTTCAAGTTATGGCTACACCTTC
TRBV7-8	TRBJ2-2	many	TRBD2	CASSLLGGANTGELFF	TGTGCCAGCAGCTTATTGGGAGGGGCCAACACCGGGGAGCTGTTTTTT
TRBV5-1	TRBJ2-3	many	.	CASRKDVTDTQYF	TGCGCCAGCAGGAAAGATGTTACAGATACGCAGTATTTT
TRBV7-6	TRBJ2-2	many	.	CASSLVSFAGELFF	TGTGCCAGCAGCTTAGTCTCCTTTGCCGGGGAGCTGTTTTTT
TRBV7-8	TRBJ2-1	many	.	CASSLVGVRIRSDEQFF	TGTGCCAGCAGCTTAGTTGGCGTCCGGATTCGATCGGATGAGCAGTTCTTC
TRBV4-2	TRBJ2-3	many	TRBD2	CASRPLLAKPTDTQYF	TGTGCCAGCAGACCGTTACTAGCGAAACCCACAGATACGCAGTATTTT